This TCR beta chain was retrieved from a study of blood T cell repertoires in COVID-19. How the authors handled the data: Reference gene primer amplification gave estimated nucleated cell counts. This table comes from immunoSEQ multiplex PCR, and its TCRdb copy is limited to in-frame clones, with some not included. V, J and clone size reflect that table, while D and trimming were determined from the DNA. This table has 150,000 to 200,000 clones, over 80% appearing once. The sequence was obtained from a woman aged 70-85 years with COVID-19, enrolled during active disease. Specimen: peripheral blood.

CDR3 in amino acids: CASSSSTGTYGYTF. The CDR3, as DNA: TGTGCCAGCAGCTCCTCGACAGGAACCTATGGCTACACCTTC. The chain carries TRBV5-4 and TRBJ1-2, with D possibly TRBD1 on 6 matching bases. Germline V CDR1 and CDR2: SGHNT, YYREEE (reference sequence). V was trimmed by 3 bases and J by 4 bases, leaving 13 bases between them. The CDR3 extends over 14 amino acids.